A selection of T cell receptor beta chains follows, all from one sample in a study of OX40 agonist ivuxolimab in advanced cancers. The assay was immunoSEQ multiplex PCR, and TCRdb's table has in-frame clones only and misses some. The sample holds 100,000 to 130,000 clones; approximately 90% are singletons and the top ten take roughly 1.1%. The material sequenced was CD4+ or CD8+ T cells sorted from blood, taken in a trial of the OX40 agonist ivuxolimab. These receptors all stem from an adult with an advanced solid tumor such as melanoma, head and neck, liver or kidney cancer. The CDR3 runs from the conserved cysteine through the conserved F or W. The order of the fields is CDR3 length, D gene, clone size, J gene, V gene, CDR3 DNA, CDR3 protein. The D gene is left open where the match is weak. Rows may omit the clone size; those that give it use once, few, many or a size class.

len: 15; d_gene: -; abundance: -; j_gene: TRBJ1-4; v_gene: TRBV10-3; CDR3nt: TGTGCCATCAGTGCGTCTCAGGGGCGTCATGAAAAACTGTTTTTT; CDR3aa: CAISASQGRHEKLFF
len: 15; d_gene: -; abundance: -; j_gene: TRBJ1-3; v_gene: TRBV5-1; CDR3nt: TGCGCCAGCAAGGCAACCGGGGGCTCTGGAAACACCATATATTTT; CDR3aa: CASKATGGSGNTIYF
len: 16; d_gene: -; abundance: once; j_gene: TRBJ1-5; v_gene: TRBV27; CDR3nt: TGTGCCAGCAGTTTAAGGCTAAACAATAGCAATCAGCCCCAGCATTTT; CDR3aa: CASSLRLNNSNQPQHF
len: 13; d_gene: -; abundance: -; j_gene: TRBJ2-7; v_gene: TRBV4-1; CDR3nt: TGCGCCAGCAGCGCCCTAGGCCTACGTGAGCAGTACTTC; CDR3aa: CASSALGLREQYF
len: 14; d_gene: -; abundance: -; j_gene: TRBJ2-7; v_gene: TRBV21-1; CDR3nt: TGTGCCAGCAGACCAGAGGACTTACCGTACGAGCAGTACTTC; CDR3aa: CASRPEDLPYEQYF
len: 14; d_gene: -; abundance: -; j_gene: TRBJ1-5; v_gene: TRBV6-5; CDR3nt: TGTGCCAGCAGTTACCGGGTTCGGGGGGCGCCCCAGCATTTT; CDR3aa: CASSYRVRGAPQHF
len: 16; d_gene: TRBD2; abundance: -; j_gene: TRBJ2-5; v_gene: TRBV7-2; CDR3nt: TGTGCCAGCAGCTTAGCACTAGCGGGACGCCAAGAGACCCAGTACTTC; CDR3aa: CASSLALAGRQETQYF
len: 13; d_gene: -; abundance: -; j_gene: TRBJ1-1; v_gene: TRBV14; CDR3nt: TGTGCCAGCAGCCAAGACCCAAACACTGAAGCTTTCTTT; CDR3aa: CASSQDPNTEAFF
len: 15; d_gene: -; abundance: -; j_gene: TRBJ1-1; v_gene: TRBV30; CDR3nt: TGTGCCTGGAAATGGTCAGGGGCGGCGGGGACTGAAGCTTTCTTT; CDR3aa: CAWKWSGAAGTEAFF
len: 16; d_gene: TRBD2; abundance: once; j_gene: TRBJ2-1; v_gene: TRBV4-2; CDR3nt: TGTGCCAGCAGCCAAGATGTGTCTAGCGGGGGAATTGAGCAGTTCTTC; CDR3aa: CASSQDVSSGGIEQFF
len: 14; d_gene: -; abundance: -; j_gene: TRBJ2-7; v_gene: TRBV10-3; CDR3nt: TGTGCCATCAGCACCGGGACTGGCCCCTACGAGCAGTACTTC; CDR3aa: CAISTGTGPYEQYF
len: 13; d_gene: -; abundance: -; j_gene: TRBJ1-1; v_gene: TRBV28; CDR3nt: TGTGCCAGCAGTTTAGTCCGGGGGGCAGTTGCTTTCTTT; CDR3aa: CASSLVRGAVAFF
len: 15; d_gene: TRBD2; abundance: few; j_gene: TRBJ2-1; v_gene: TRBV11-2; CDR3nt: TGTGCCAGCAGCTTAGCGGGAGGTGGTTACAATGAGCAGTTCTTC; CDR3aa: CASSLAGGGYNEQFF
len: 14; d_gene: TRBD2; abundance: -; j_gene: TRBJ2-7; v_gene: TRBV28; CDR3nt: TGTGCCAGCAGTTTAGAAGGTTCGGGGGGAGAGCAGTACTTC; CDR3aa: CASSLEGSGGEQYF
len: 15; d_gene: -; abundance: -; j_gene: TRBJ1-2; v_gene: TRBV5-6; CDR3nt: TGTGCCAGCAGCTTGGCCCCGTCAGGGCACTATGGCTACACCTTC; CDR3aa: CASSLAPSGHYGYTF
len: 14; d_gene: TRBD1; abundance: -; j_gene: TRBJ1-1; v_gene: TRBV2; CDR3nt: TGTGCCAGCAGTTTGGGACAGGGTAGCACTGAAGCTTTCTTT; CDR3aa: CASSLGQGSTEAFF
len: 15; d_gene: -; abundance: -; j_gene: TRBJ2-1; v_gene: TRBV19; CDR3nt: TGTGCCAGTAGTATCCCTTGGGGGGCGTACAATGAGCAGTTCTTC; CDR3aa: CASSIPWGAYNEQFF
len: 16; d_gene: TRBD1; abundance: -; j_gene: TRBJ1-1; v_gene: TRBV10-3; CDR3nt: TGTGCCATCAGTGAGATCTCCGGGACAGAGAACACTGAAGCTTTCTTT; CDR3aa: CAISEISGTENTEAFF
len: 16; d_gene: TRBD1; abundance: -; j_gene: TRBJ2-1; v_gene: TRBV5-6; CDR3nt: TGTGCCAGCAGTGAGGCTGGACAGGGAAGGGTGGATGAGCAGTTCTTC; CDR3aa: CASSEAGQGRVDEQFF
len: 14; d_gene: -; abundance: -; j_gene: TRBJ2-2; v_gene: TRBV7-6; CDR3nt: TGTGCCAGCAGCTTAGCGCGGAATGCCGGGGAGCTGTTTTTT; CDR3aa: CASSLARNAGELFF
len: 15; d_gene: TRBD2; abundance: -; j_gene: TRBJ2-1; v_gene: TRBV6-6; CDR3nt: TGTGCCAGCAGCTACCTAGCGGGAGCGGCGGTTGAGCAGTTCTTC; CDR3aa: CASSYLAGAAVEQFF
len: 14; d_gene: -; abundance: -; j_gene: TRBJ2-1; v_gene: TRBV6-4; CDR3nt: TGTGCCAGCAGTGACTCGGGCTCTAGAGGCGAGCAGTTCTTC; CDR3aa: CASSDSGSRGEQFF
len: 17; d_gene: TRBD2; abundance: -; j_gene: TRBJ2-2; v_gene: TRBV7-3; CDR3nt: TGTGCCAGCAGCAAATGGGGTAGCGGGAGTAACACCGGGGAGCTGTTTTTT; CDR3aa: CASSKWGSGSNTGELFF
len: 11; d_gene: -; abundance: -; j_gene: TRBJ2-2; v_gene: TRBV7-3; CDR3nt: TGTGCCCAAACGAGGTCCGGGGAGCTGTTTTTT; CDR3aa: CAQTRSGELFF
len: 15; d_gene: TRBD2; abundance: -; j_gene: TRBJ2-7; v_gene: TRBV7-9; CDR3nt: TGTGCCAGCAGCTTAACTAGCGGGAGTCTCCACGAGCAGTACTTC; CDR3aa: CASSLTSGSLHEQYF
len: 11; d_gene: -; abundance: -; j_gene: TRBJ1-1; v_gene: TRBV27; CDR3nt: TGTGCCAGCAAATCGAACACTGAAGCTTTCTTT; CDR3aa: CASKSNTEAFF
len: 13; d_gene: TRBD1; abundance: -; j_gene: TRBJ1-1; v_gene: TRBV25-1; CDR3nt: TGTGCCAGCAGGCAGGGGGCCCGGCCTGAAGCTTTCTTT; CDR3aa: CASRQGARPEAFF
len: 13; d_gene: -; abundance: -; j_gene: TRBJ2-1; v_gene: TRBV19; CDR3nt: TGTGCCAGTAGTAGCAAAGTTTACAATGAGCAGTTCTTC; CDR3aa: CASSSKVYNEQFF
len: 14; d_gene: -; abundance: -; j_gene: TRBJ2-7; v_gene: TRBV28; CDR3nt: TGTGCCAGCATCAACCGGGGAATCTCCTACGAGCAGTACTTC; CDR3aa: CASINRGISYEQYF
len: 16; d_gene: TRBD1; abundance: -; j_gene: TRBJ1-2; v_gene: TRBV28; CDR3nt: TGTGCCAGCAGGGTCCCGACGGGACAGTCTAACTATGGCTACACCTTC; CDR3aa: CASRVPTGQSNYGYTF
len: 14; d_gene: -; abundance: -; j_gene: TRBJ2-5; v_gene: TRBV11-1; CDR3nt: TGTGCCAGCAGCTTACAGGGCGCGTCGGAGACCCAGTACTTC; CDR3aa: CASSLQGASETQYF
len: 15; d_gene: -; abundance: -; j_gene: TRBJ2-7; v_gene: TRBV7-2; CDR3nt: TGTGCCAGCAGCTTAGTGCAGGGGGGCTCCTACGAGCAGTACTTC; CDR3aa: CASSLVQGGSYEQYF
len: 13; d_gene: -; abundance: -; j_gene: TRBJ1-5; v_gene: TRBV18; CDR3nt: TGTGCCAGCGCCAGACGCTTGGATCAGCCCCAGCATTTT; CDR3aa: CASARRLDQPQHF
len: 14; d_gene: -; abundance: -; j_gene: TRBJ2-1; v_gene: TRBV15; CDR3nt: TGTGCCACCAGCAGAGGGGAGCGGGTCAATGAGCAGTTCTTC; CDR3aa: CATSRGERVNEQFF
len: 16; d_gene: -; abundance: -; j_gene: TRBJ1-6; v_gene: TRBV19; CDR3nt: TGTGCCAGTAGTACAGGACCGAGCTCCTATAATTCACCCCTCCACTTT; CDR3aa: CASSTGPSSYNSPLHF
len: 14; d_gene: -; abundance: -; j_gene: TRBJ1-4; v_gene: TRBV5-1; CDR3nt: TGCGCCAGCAGCCCGACAGCAACTAATGAAAAACTGTTTTTT; CDR3aa: CASSPTATNEKLFF
len: 15; d_gene: -; abundance: -; j_gene: TRBJ1-1; v_gene: TRBV4-3; CDR3nt: TGCGCCAGCAGCCAAGACCTCGGGGGAGGCACTGAAGCTTTCTTT; CDR3aa: CASSQDLGGGTEAFF
len: 18; d_gene: TRBD2; abundance: -; j_gene: TRBJ2-5; v_gene: TRBV19; CDR3nt: TGTGCCAGTAGTAAAACCGGGACTAGCGGGAGGGCCCGGGAGACCCAGTACTTC; CDR3aa: CASSKTGTSGRARETQYF
len: 15; d_gene: TRBD1; abundance: -; j_gene: TRBJ1-2; v_gene: TRBV6-5; CDR3nt: TGTGCCAGCAGTTGGGACAGGGTTTCTAACTATGGCTACACCTTC; CDR3aa: CASSWDRVSNYGYTF
len: 13; d_gene: -; abundance: -; j_gene: TRBJ1-2; v_gene: TRBV7-6; CDR3nt: TGTGCCAGCAGCCCGGACAGTAACTATGGCTACACCTTC; CDR3aa: CASSPDSNYGYTF
len: 13; d_gene: TRBD2; abundance: -; j_gene: TRBJ2-1; v_gene: TRBV11-3; CDR3nt: TGTGCCAGCAGCCGTAGCGGGATTGGTGAGCAGTTCTTC; CDR3aa: CASSRSGIGEQFF
len: 16; d_gene: TRBD1; abundance: -; j_gene: TRBJ1-2; v_gene: TRBV6-6; CDR3nt: TGTGCCAGCAGATACACAGGGGGCGCGGGGGGGTATGGCTACACCTTC; CDR3aa: CASRYTGGAGGYGYTF
len: 17; d_gene: TRBD1; abundance: -; j_gene: TRBJ2-2; v_gene: TRBV7-2; CDR3nt: TGTGCCAGCAGCTATCAGGGGGTCCAGACGAACACCGGGGAGCTGTTTTTT; CDR3aa: CASSYQGVQTNTGELFF
len: 14; d_gene: -; abundance: -; j_gene: TRBJ2-7; v_gene: TRBV7-9; CDR3nt: TGTGCCAGCAGCTCCATGCAGGGGGGTAACGAGCAGTACTTC; CDR3aa: CASSSMQGGNEQYF
len: 17; d_gene: -; abundance: -; j_gene: TRBJ1-3; v_gene: TRBV6-1; CDR3nt: TGTGCCAGCAGTGAAGCTCAGGGATTTAACTGGGGAAACACCATATATTTT; CDR3aa: CASSEAQGFNWGNTIYF
len: 14; d_gene: -; abundance: -; j_gene: TRBJ1-5; v_gene: TRBV9; CDR3nt: TGTGCCAGCAGCGCATTTCAGGGTAATCAGCCCCAGCATTTT; CDR3aa: CASSAFQGNQPQHF
len: 12; d_gene: -; abundance: -; j_gene: TRBJ1-1; v_gene: TRBV6-6; CDR3nt: TGTGCCAGCACCTCCGACAGTAATGAAGCTTTCTTT; CDR3aa: CASTSDSNEAFF
len: 16; d_gene: -; abundance: -; j_gene: TRBJ1-1; v_gene: TRBV27; CDR3nt: TGTGCCAGCAGTTTAATGGGGGGCGGATTGAACACTGAAGCTTTCTTT; CDR3aa: CASSLMGGGLNTEAFF
len: 13; d_gene: -; abundance: -; j_gene: TRBJ1-2; v_gene: TRBV12-5; CDR3nt: TGTGCTAGTGGTTTGGGACAGAAGTATGGCTACACCTTC; CDR3aa: CASGLGQKYGYTF
len: 14; d_gene: -; abundance: -; j_gene: TRBJ2-2; v_gene: TRBV5-1; CDR3nt: TGCGCCAGCAGCTTCAACACGAACACCGGGGAGCTGTTTTTT; CDR3aa: CASSFNTNTGELFF
len: 13; d_gene: -; abundance: -; j_gene: TRBJ1-1; v_gene: TRBV10-1; CDR3nt: TGCGCCAGCAGTGAGTCGTTATACACTGAAGCTTTCTTT; CDR3aa: CASSESLYTEAFF
len: 13; d_gene: -; abundance: -; j_gene: TRBJ1-2; v_gene: TRBV18; CDR3nt: TGTGCCAGCTCACGACCGGGGGGCGATGGCTACACCTTC; CDR3aa: CASSRPGGDGYTF
len: 13; d_gene: -; abundance: -; j_gene: TRBJ2-1; v_gene: TRBV6-4; CDR3nt: TGTGCCAGCAGTGAGGGACCGTACAATGAGCAGTTCTTC; CDR3aa: CASSEGPYNEQFF
len: 15; d_gene: TRBD1; abundance: -; j_gene: TRBJ1-5; v_gene: TRBV5-1; CDR3nt: TGCGCCAGCAGCTTGGGGCAGGGGGGGAATCAGCCCCAGCATTTT; CDR3aa: CASSLGQGGNQPQHF
len: 14; d_gene: -; abundance: -; j_gene: TRBJ2-2; v_gene: TRBV9; CDR3nt: TGTGCCAGCAGCGTAGCACCATACACCGGGGAGCTGTTTTTT; CDR3aa: CASSVAPYTGELFF